The 14 T cell receptor beta chains below come from one sample, sequenced in a study of cytomegalovirus exposure and HLA in healthy donors. Vbeta (60) and Jbeta (13) primers were used in the PCR. The assay was immunoSEQ multiplex PCR, and TCRdb's table has in-frame clones only and misses some. The repertoire holds 120,000 or so clones, with about four fifths as singletons. The specimen sequenced was PBMCs. Receptors originate from a man in his late teens or twenties in good health and CMV-seronegative.

The chain uses TRBV6-1 and TRBJ2-7, with 11 positions matching TRBD2. The CDR3 loop spans 14 amino acids. Germline values: CDR1 MNHNS, CDR2 SASEGT. CDR3 nucleotide sequence: TGTGCCAGCAGTGATAGGCTAGCGGGGGGATTATCCCCCGTC. It codes for CASSDRLAGGLSPV.

The rearrangement joins TRBV11-3 to TRBJ2-5; possible D gene TRBD2, 6 bases. The J call is uncertain, as TRBJ2-7 better fits the DNA end. This CDR3 spans 12 amino acids. Germline V lookup: CDR1 SGHNT, CDR2 YENEEA. The CDR3 sequence is CASSSAGYEQYF. Here the CDR3 DNA reads TGTGCCAGCAGCTCAGCGGGTTACGAGCAGTACTTC.

The chain couples TRBV9 to TRBJ2-3; 9 bases line up with TRBD2. With V trimmed by 5 bases and J by 1 base, 5 bases remained unmatched. This CDR3 is 15 amino acids long. Germline CDR1 is SGDLS and CDR2 is YYNGEE. CDR3 in DNA: TGTGCCAGCAGTCAGACTAGCGGTCGCACAGATACGCAGTATTTT. It encodes CASSQTSGRTDTQYF.

The V gene is TRBV19, the J gene TRBJ2-2; TRBD2 agrees at 10 bases. With V trimmed by 1 base and J by 6 bases, 2 bases remained unmatched. CDR3 length: 15 residues. From germline, CDR1 is LNHDA and CDR2 SQIVND (reference sequence). CDR3 residues: CASSIGSGRAGELFF. The CDR3 coding sequence is TGTGCCAGTAGTATAGGCAGCGGGAGGGCCGGGGAGCTGTTTTTT.

This chain connects TRBV6-5 to TRBJ2-5; TRBD1 matches at 10 bases. Trimming cost V 5 bases and J 7 bases; bases outside gene matches: 7. Germline V gene sequence: CDR1 MNHEY, CDR2 SVGAGI. The CDR3 runs to 14 residues. The CDR3 is CASSTWTGGLTQYF. In DNA form, the CDR3 reads TGTGCCAGCAGTACTTGGACAGGGGGTTTGACCCAGTACTTC.

V and J are TRBV2 and TRBJ1-6, with D uncertain. This CDR3 contains 15 residues. Deletions cut 3 bases from V and 0 bases from J, with 6 bases between. Germline CDR1 SNHLY, CDR2 FYNNEI. The CDR3 DNA sequence: TGTGCCAGCAGTGAGCACAGCTCCTATAATTCACCCCTCCACTTT. Encoded protein: CASSEHSSYNSPLHF. The whole variable domain, remainder taken from reference TRBV2 and TRBJ1-6, is EPEVTQTPSHQVTQMGQEVILRCVPISNHLYFYWYRQILGQKVEFLVSFYNNEISEKSEIFDDQFSVERPDGSNFTLKIRSTKLEDSAMYFCASSEHSSYNSPLHFGNGTRLTVT.

This clone was counted a few times. The chain combines TRBV19 with TRBJ1-1; TRBD1 matches 7 bases. Germline V gene data show CDR1 as LNHDA and CDR2 as SQIVND (reference sequence). This CDR3 region has 19 residues. J gave up 2 bases and V 1 base, and 16 bases lay outside the gene matches. CDR3: CASSIALRATGRSNTEAFF. The CDR3 region has the DNA TGTGCCAGTAGTATAGCCCTTCGGGCGACAGGGAGATCAAACACTGAAGCTTTCTTT.

The gene calls are TRBV4-2 and TRBJ2-5; TRBD2 matches at 14 bases. CDR1 and CDR2 from the germline V gene are LGHNA and YNFKEQ. V dropped 5 bases and J dropped 5; count of bases not matched to a gene: 16. The CDR3 extends over 19 amino acids. The CDR3 is CASSERAPGLAGDFETQYF. In DNA, the CDR3 is TGTGCCAGCAGCGAAAGAGCCCCGGGACTAGCGGGAGATTTCGAGACCCAGTACTTC.

In this sample, this clone turned up once. This chain links TRBV7-8 with TRBJ2-1; 8 bases align to TRBD2. The V gene end was trimmed by 2 bases and the J gene end by 4 bases; junction bases not matched to a gene: 7. The CDR3 has 16 amino acids. CDR1 SGHVS and CDR2 FQNEAQ come from the germline V gene. The chain's CDR3 is CASSLRGAGVYNEQFF. Written as DNA, the CDR3 is TGTGCCAGCAGCTTAAGAGGAGCGGGAGTATACAATGAGCAGTTCTTC.

The chain uses TRBV28 and TRBJ1-5, with a weak D call TRBD1 (5 bases). Germline V gene sequence: CDR1 MDHEN, CDR2 SYDVKM. The length of the CDR3 is 15 residues. V lost 6 bases and J 3 bases, leaving 15 bases between the germline ends. The CDR3, as DNA: TGTGCCAGCAGGCTCGCGGGACCGAACAATCAGCCCCAGCATTTT. Encoded protein: CASRLAGPNNQPQHF.

J is TRBJ2-7 and V is TRBV7-9; D call uncertain. Germline CDR1 and CDR2: SEHNR and FQNEAQ (reference sequence). Trimming pared 10 bases from V and 3 bases from J, leaving 10 bases between. The CDR3 extends over 11 amino acids. CDR3 DNA sequence: TGTGCCAATAAACTCGTCTACGAGCAGTACTTC. As protein: CANKLVYEQYF.

The genes are TRBV5-1 and TRBJ2-1, with D possibly matching TRBD2 (6 bases). V gave up 3 bases and J gave up 13 bases, with 17 bases separating them. CDR1 SGHRS and CDR2 YFSETQ come from the germline V gene. The CDR3 has 13 amino acids. The CDR3 DNA reads TGCGCCAGCAGCTCTGGTTACCGGGACTTCCAGTTCTTC. Encoded protein: CASSSGYRDFQFF.

The chain recombines TRBV11-2 with TRBJ2-7; D ambiguous. The germline CDR1 and CDR2 sequences are SGHAT and FQNNGV. This CDR3 comprises 11 residues. Trimming removed 5 bases from V and 5 bases from J, with 7 bases in between. CDR3 protein: CASSPDNEQYV. The DNA for the CDR3 is TGTGCCAGCAGCCCAGACAACGAGCAGTACGTC.

J is TRBJ2-7 and V is TRBV2, with D possibly TRBD1 on 6 matching bases. The germline V and J ends were trimmed by 7 bases and 6 bases, with 19 bases remaining between them. This CDR3 has 14 amino acids. The V gene's germline CDR1 is SNHLY and CDR2 FYNNEI. CDR3 in DNA: TGTGCCAGCATGGGTACAGGGCATTCGGTCGAGCAGTACTTC. It translates to CASMGTGHSVEQYF.